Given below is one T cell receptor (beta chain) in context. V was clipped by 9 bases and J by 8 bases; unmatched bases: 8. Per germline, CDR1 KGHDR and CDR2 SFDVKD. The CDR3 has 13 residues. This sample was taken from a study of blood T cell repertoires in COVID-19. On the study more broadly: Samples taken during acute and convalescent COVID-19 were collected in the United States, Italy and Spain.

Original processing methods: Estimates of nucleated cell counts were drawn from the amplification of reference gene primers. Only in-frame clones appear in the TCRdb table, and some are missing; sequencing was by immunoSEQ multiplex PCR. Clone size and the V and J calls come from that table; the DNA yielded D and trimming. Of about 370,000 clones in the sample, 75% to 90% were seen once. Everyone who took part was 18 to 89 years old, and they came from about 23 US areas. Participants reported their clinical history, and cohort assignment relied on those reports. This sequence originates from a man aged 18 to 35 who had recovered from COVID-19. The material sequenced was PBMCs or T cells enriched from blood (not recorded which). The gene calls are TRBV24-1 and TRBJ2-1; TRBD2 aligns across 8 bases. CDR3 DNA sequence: TGTGCCACCGGCAGCGGGAGTCTCGATGAGCAGTTCTTC. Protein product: CATGSGSLDEQFF.